This T cell receptor beta chain was found in a study of cytomegalovirus exposure and HLA in healthy donors. Study details: About 180 million T cells yielded more than 90 million unique TCR beta sequences in earlier analysis.

CDR1 and CDR2 from the germline V gene are KGHSH and LQKENI. The CDR3 runs to 12 residues. The V and J ends lost 4 bases and 2 bases respectively, with 5 bases between them. Points on this clone: Its antigen is not identified.

Broader study findings: It was reportedly the case that the classifier diagnosed cytomegalovirus status with high specificity and sensitivity. Later, an analysis found that common viral pathogens appeared to be linked with several of the most significant clusters.

PCR was performed using 60 Vbeta and 13 Jbeta primers. This table comes from immunoSEQ multiplex PCR, and its TCRdb copy is limited to in-frame clones, with some not included. Here the sample spans about 130,000 clones, around 83% being singletons. The receptor's source is a girl aged 2 to 10 in good health and CMV-seronegative. The rearrangement joins TRBV18 to TRBJ1-1; the D is unclear. Material: PBMCs. For the CDR3, the DNA is TGTGCCAGCTCACTCGGTAACACTGAAGCTTTCTTT. Amino acid sequence: CASSLGNTEAFF.